The clone carrying this TCR beta chain has just a few counts. Its specificity is not known. Each CDR3 protein gets one entry after TCRdb re-called the RT-PCR reads with MiXCR. The sample records about 540,000 distinct CDR3 sequences, roughly 25% being singletons. V lost 6 bases to trimming and J lost 0 bases, with 6 bases between them. Germline V lookup: CDR1 ENHRY, CDR2 SYGVKD. The length of the CDR3 is 14 residues. The sample is drawn from a study of response to subunit inactivated influenza vaccine. Overall study results and limits: Authors suggested few new T cells are recruited by each seasonal influenza vaccination.

These same data were also listed under a study on T cells expressing NK-cell markers. Per that paper: Production of TCR beta cDNA relied on 5'RACE template switching with UMIs. The eight sequenced donors comprised seven who were HCMV-seropositive and one who was seronegative. The leading position in the CD3+CD56-NKG2C+ fraction of several donors also went to these clonotypes.

V usage is TRBV10-3 and J usage is TRBJ1-6; D might be TRBD1 (6 bases). This TCR came from a man aged 50-59 years who received an inactivated influenza vaccine. The sample here was CD4+ T cells sorted from PBMCs, taken approximately 13 days after vaccination. CDR3 DNA sequence: TGTGCCATCAGGGACAGCTCCTATAATTCACCCCTCCACTTT. This codes for CAIRDSSYNSPLHF.